The clone carrying this TCR beta chain has a count of ten or more. The antigen remains unidentified. Described time point: newly diagnosed GD, antithyroid drugs for less than 3 months. There was RNA extracted from PBMCs, and the TCR library was made from it. The sample originates from a study of regulatory T cells in long-lasting Graves disease. V shed 6 bases and J 0 bases; nucleotides not matched to a gene: 7. The CDR3 contains 16 residues. iRepertoire HTBI primers and Arm-PCR of CDR3 regions built TCR beta libraries. TCRdb fed the multiplex PCR reads into MiXCR, producing one record per CDR3 protein. The sample includes a few hundred thousand distinct CDR3 sequences, over 14% of them seen just once. Study-wide findings and caveats: Samples came from peripheral blood alone, without thyroid tissue. For persistent Graves' patients, TCR diversity was lower than for newly diagnosed ones.

In addition, the sample was reused for a study of T cells in Graves' hyperthyroidism and ophthalmopathy. As that study records: The HTBI primer set served for first-round RT-PCR of the TCR CDR3. A median around 6.4 months before onset, the model predicted ophthalmopathy.

This sequence was found in a woman in her 40s with Graves disease. The chain has TRBV12-3 or TRBV12-4 and TRBJ2-2; TRBD2 matches at 7 bases. This material consisted of peripheral blood mononuclear cells (PBMCs), taken at new diagnosis, from a patient treated with antithyroid drugs. As DNA, the CDR3 is TGTGCCAGCAGCCCCCGGGGGGTGTCGAACACCGGGGAGCTGTTTTTT. This sequence encodes CASSPRGVSNTGELFF.